Sequencing of this TCR beta chain was carried out in a study of OX40 agonist ivuxolimab in advanced cancers. Study-wide background: Therapy given before enrollment (anti-PD-1, anti-PD-L1 or anti-CTLA-4) was allowed, and around 40% had some.

Generated by immunoSEQ multiplex PCR, the TCRdb table keeps only in-frame clones and is missing some. The sample has fewer than 100,000 clones, around 90% seen once. V was clipped by 5 bases and J by 4 bases; unmatched bases: 9. The CDR3 has 16 residues. Germline V gene sequence: CDR1 SGHNT, CDR2 YENEEA. The chain has TRBV11-3 and TRBJ2-5; 11 bases line up with TRBD2. This TCR derives from an adult with an advanced solid tumor such as melanoma, head and neck, liver or kidney cancer. The source was CD4+ or CD8+ T cells sorted from blood, collected in a trial of the OX40 agonist ivuxolimab. CDR3 DNA: TGTGCCAGCAGCGTCGGGCTAGCGGGAGGAGGAGAGACCCAGTACTTC. Its translation is CASSVGLAGGGETQYF.